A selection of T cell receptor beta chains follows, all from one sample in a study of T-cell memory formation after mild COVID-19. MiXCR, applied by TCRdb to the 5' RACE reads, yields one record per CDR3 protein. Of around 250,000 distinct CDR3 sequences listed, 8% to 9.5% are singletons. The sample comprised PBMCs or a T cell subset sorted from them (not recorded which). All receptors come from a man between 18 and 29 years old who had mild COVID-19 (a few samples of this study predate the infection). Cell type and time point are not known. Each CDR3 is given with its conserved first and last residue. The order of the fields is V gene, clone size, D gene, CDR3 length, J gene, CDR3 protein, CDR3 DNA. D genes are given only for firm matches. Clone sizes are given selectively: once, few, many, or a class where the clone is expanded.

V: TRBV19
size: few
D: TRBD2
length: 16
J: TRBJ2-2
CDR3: CASSIRAGANTGELFF
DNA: TGTGCCAGTAGTATCAGAGCGGGGGCGAACACCGGGGAGCTGTTTTTT

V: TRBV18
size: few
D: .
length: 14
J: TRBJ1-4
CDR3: CASSRGGTNEKLFF
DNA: TGTGCCAGCTCGCGTGGGGGCACTAATGAAAAACTGTTTTTT

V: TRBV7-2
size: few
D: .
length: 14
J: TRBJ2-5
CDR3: CASSPVAGFRTQYF
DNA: TGTGCCAGCAGCCCAGTGGCGGGATTTAGGACCCAGTACTTC

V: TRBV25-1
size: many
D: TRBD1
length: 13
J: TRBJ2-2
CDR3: CASSEQGAGELFF
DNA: TGTGCCAGCAGTGAACAGGGGGCCGGGGAGCTGTTTTTT

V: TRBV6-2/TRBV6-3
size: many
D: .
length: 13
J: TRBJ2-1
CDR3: CASSYSQGSEQFF
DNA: TGTGCCAGCAGTTACTCGCAGGGGAGTGAGCAGTTCTTC

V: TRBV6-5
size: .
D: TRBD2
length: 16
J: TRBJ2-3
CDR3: CASSYSGLAGTDTQYF
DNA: TGTGCCAGCAGTTACTCGGGACTAGCGGGAACAGATACGCAGTATTTT

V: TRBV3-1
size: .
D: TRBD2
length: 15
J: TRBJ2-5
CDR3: CASSQETLAEETQYF
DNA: TGTGCCAGCAGCCAAGAAACTCTAGCGGAAGAGACCCAGTACTTC

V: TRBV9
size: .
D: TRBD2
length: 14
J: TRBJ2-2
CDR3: CASSSPGGTGELFF
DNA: TGTGCCAGCAGCTCACCGGGGGGGACCGGGGAGCTGTTTTTT

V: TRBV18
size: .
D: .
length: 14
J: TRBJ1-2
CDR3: CASSPSEGDYGYTF
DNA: TGTGCCAGCTCACCATCGGAAGGGGACTATGGCTACACCTTC

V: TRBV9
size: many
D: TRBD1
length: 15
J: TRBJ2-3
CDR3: CASSDPQGATDTQYF
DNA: TGTGCCAGCAGCGATCCACAGGGGGCCACAGATACGCAGTATTTT

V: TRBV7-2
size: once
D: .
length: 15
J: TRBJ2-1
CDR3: CASSLEADSLNEQFF
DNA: TGTGCCAGCAGCTTAGAGGCGGACAGCCTCAATGAGCAGTTCTTC

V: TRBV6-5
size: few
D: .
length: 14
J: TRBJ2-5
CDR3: CASSVVGREETQYF
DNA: TGTGCCAGCAGTGTCGTGGGCAGGGAGGAGACCCAGTACTTC

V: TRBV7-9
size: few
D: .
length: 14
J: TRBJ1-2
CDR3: CASSLVSRAGGYTF
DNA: TGTGCCAGCAGCTTAGTTTCCAGGGCAGGGGGCTACACCTTC

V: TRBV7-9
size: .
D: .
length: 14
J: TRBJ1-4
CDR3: CASSLGGINEKLFF
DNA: TGTGCCAGCAGCTTAGGGGGGATTAATGAAAAACTGTTTTTT

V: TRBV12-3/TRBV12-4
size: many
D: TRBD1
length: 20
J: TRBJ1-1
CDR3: CASSLGLRGTGRFKNTEAFF
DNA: TGTGCCAGCAGTTTAGGGCTTCGCGGGACAGGGCGATTCAAGAACACTGAAGCTTTCTTT

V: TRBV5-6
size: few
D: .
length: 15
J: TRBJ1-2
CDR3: CASSGRDLWDYGYTF
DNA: TGTGCCAGCAGCGGACGGGATCTTTGGGACTATGGCTACACCTTC

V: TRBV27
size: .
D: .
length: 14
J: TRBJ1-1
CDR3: CASSFRQGGTEAFF
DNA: TGTGCCAGCAGTTTTCGCCAAGGGGGCACTGAAGCTTTCTTT

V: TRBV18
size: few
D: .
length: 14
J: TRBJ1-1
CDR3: CASSPPSVAGEAFF
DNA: TGTGCCAGCTCACCACCCAGCGTCGCGGGTGAAGCTTTCTTT